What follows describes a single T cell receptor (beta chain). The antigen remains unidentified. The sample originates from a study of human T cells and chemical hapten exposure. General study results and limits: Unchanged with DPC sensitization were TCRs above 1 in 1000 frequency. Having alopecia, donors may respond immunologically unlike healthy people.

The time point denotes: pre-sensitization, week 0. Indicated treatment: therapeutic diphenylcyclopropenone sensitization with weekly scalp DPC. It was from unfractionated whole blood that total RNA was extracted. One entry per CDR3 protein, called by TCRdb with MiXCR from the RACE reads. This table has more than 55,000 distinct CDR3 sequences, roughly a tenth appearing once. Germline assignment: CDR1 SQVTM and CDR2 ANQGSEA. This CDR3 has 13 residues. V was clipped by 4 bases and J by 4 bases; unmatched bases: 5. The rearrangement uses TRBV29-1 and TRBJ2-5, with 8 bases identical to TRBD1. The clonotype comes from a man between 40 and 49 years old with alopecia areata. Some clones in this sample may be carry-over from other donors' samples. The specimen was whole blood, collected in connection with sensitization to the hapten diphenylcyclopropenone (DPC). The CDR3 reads CSVVRTGIETQYF. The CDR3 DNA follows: TGCAGCGTTGTCAGGACAGGGATAGAGACCCAGTACTTC. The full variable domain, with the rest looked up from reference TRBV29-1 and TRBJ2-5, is SAVISQKPSRDICQRGTSLTIQCQVDSQVTMMFWYRQQPGQSLTLIATANQGSEATYESGFVIDKFPISRPNLTFSTLTVSNMSPEDSSIYLCSVVRTGIETQYFGPGTRLLVL.